Shown below are 2 T cell receptor beta chains from a single sample sequenced in a study of T cell repertoires in cytomegalovirus infection. TCRdb called the reads again in MiXCR, with one record for every CDR3 protein. The repertoire has nearly 550,000 distinct CDR3 sequences, 16% of them found once; the top ten carry more than 20%. The sample comprised CD8+ T cells from PBMCs. The receptors were sampled from a human donor in good health (CMV status not recorded). Some clones in this sample may be carry-over from other donors' samples.

V usage is TRBV27 and J usage is TRBJ2-2; weak D call: TRBD2 (5 bases). Trimming pared 3 bases from V and 4 bases from J, leaving 9 bases between. CDR1 is MNHEY and CDR2 is SMNVEV in the germline V gene (reference sequence). The CDR3 is 14 amino acids. CDR3 nucleotides: TGTGCCAGCAGTTTTCCCGGGGTCACCGGGGAGCTGTTTTTT. Translated: CASSFPGVTGELFF.

The chain recombines TRBV7-9 with TRBJ1-1; tentative D call: TRBD1 (5 bases). The V gene's germline CDR1 is SEHNR and CDR2 FQNEAQ (reference sequence). V was clipped by 6 bases and J by 1 base, with 12 bases between them. The CDR3 has 14 amino acids. The CDR3 coding sequence is TGTGCCAGCAGGGGACCTGGGGGGAACACTGAAGCTTTCTTT. This sequence encodes CASRGPGGNTEAFF.